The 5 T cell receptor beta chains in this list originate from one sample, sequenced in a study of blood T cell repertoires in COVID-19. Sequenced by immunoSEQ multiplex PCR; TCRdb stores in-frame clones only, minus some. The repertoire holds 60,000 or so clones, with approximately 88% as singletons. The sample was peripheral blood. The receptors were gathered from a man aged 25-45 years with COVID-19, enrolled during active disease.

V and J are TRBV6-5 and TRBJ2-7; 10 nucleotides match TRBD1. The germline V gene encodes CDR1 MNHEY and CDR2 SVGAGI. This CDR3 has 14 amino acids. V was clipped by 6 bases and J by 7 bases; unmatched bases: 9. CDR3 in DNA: TGTGCCAGCAGGCGGGACAGGGGCTTGGGGGAGCAGTACTTC. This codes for CASRRDRGLGEQYF.

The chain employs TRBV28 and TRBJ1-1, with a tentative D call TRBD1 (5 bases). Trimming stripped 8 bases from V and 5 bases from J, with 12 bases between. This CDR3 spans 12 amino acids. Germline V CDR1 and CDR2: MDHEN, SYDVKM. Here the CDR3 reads CASGPGETEAFF. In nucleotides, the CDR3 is TGTGCCAGCGGCCCGGGGGAGACTGAAGCTTTCTTT.

The CDR3 DNA reads as TGTGCCAGCAGCGCCGAAGCGAGCTACACCTTC. Protein sequence: CASSAEASYTF. The genes are TRBV9 and TRBJ1-2; no firm D call. V lost 3 bases and J lost 9, with 9 bases in between. From germline, CDR1 is SGDLS and CDR2 YYNGEE. This CDR3 has 11 amino acids.

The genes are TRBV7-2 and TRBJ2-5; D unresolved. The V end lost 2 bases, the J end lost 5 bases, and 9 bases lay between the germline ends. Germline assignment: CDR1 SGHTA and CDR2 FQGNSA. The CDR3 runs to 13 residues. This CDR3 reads CASSLTLLETQYF. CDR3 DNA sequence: TGTGCCAGCAGCTTAACATTGCTGGAGACCCAGTACTTC.

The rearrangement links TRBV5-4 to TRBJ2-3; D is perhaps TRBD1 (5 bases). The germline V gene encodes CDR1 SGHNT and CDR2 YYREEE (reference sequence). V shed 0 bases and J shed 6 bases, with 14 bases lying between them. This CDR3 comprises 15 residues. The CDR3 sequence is CASSLEGRVGDTQYF. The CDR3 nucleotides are TGTGCCAGCAGCTTGGAGGGCAGGGTTGGGGATACGCAGTATTTT.